What follows are 9 T cell receptor beta chains derived from one specimen sequenced in a study of blood T cell repertoires in COVID-19. Generated by immunoSEQ multiplex PCR, the TCRdb table keeps only in-frame clones and is missing some. The repertoire holds about 140,000 clones, almost 90% seen once, with over 1.5% in the top ten. The sample was peripheral blood. These receptor sequences come from a woman between 55 and 75 years old with acute or convalescent COVID-19.

This chain links TRBV5-1 with TRBJ2-3; tentatively, D is TRBD1 (5 bases). V lost 7 bases and J lost 1, with 13 bases in between. From germline, CDR1 is SGHRS and CDR2 YFSETQ. The CDR3 has 14 residues. This CDR3 is CASSQGWGTDTQYF. The CDR3, as DNA: TGCGCCAGCTCTCAGGGTTGGGGCACAGATACGCAGTATTTT.

The V call is TRBV5-6, the J call TRBJ1-6; a possible D gene is TRBD1 (5 bases). Germline V gene data show CDR1 as SGHDT and CDR2 as YYEEEE. V shed 0 bases and J shed 8 bases, with 9 bases lying between them. This CDR3 has 14 amino acids. CDR3 DNA: TGTGCCAGCAGCTTGGGCAGGGCGGATTCACCCCTCCACTTT. Translation: CASSLGRADSPLHF.

V and J are TRBV28 and TRBJ1-2; a weak D match, TRBD1 (5 bases). The ends were cut back, 6 bases at V and 2 bases at J, with 10 bases in the middle. The germline gives CDR1 MDHEN, CDR2 SYDVKM. The length of the CDR3 is 13 residues. For the CDR3, the DNA is TGTGCCAGCAGAGACAGTTTAAACTATGGCTACACCTTC. It specifies CASRDSLNYGYTF.

The chain has TRBV21-1 and TRBJ1-1. TRBV21-1 is a known pseudogene. The CDR3 runs 15 residues. CDR3 protein: CASSKVREPNTEAFF. CDR3 coding DNA: TGTGCCAGCAGCAAAGTACGGGAACCTAACACTGAAGCTTTCTTT.

The rearrangement uses TRBV12-3 or TRBV12-4 and TRBJ2-3, with TRBD1 as a possible D gene (6 bases). This CDR3 comprises 13 residues. V lost 7 bases and J lost 8, with 16 bases in between. CDR3 in amino acids: CASTFDRFGTQYF. The CDR3 region has the DNA TGTGCCAGCACCTTTGACAGGTTTGGTACGCAGTATTTT.

The chain couples TRBV30 to TRBJ2-1; 10 bases map to TRBD2. The CDR3 length is 15 residues. With 5 bases clipped from V and 4 bases from J, the junction kept 8 bases outside the gene matches. Germline CDR1 GTSNPN, CDR2 SVGIG (reference sequence). Written as DNA, the CDR3 is TGTGCCTGGGGTAACGGACTAGCGGTTTACAATGAGCAGTTCTTC. It is translated as CAWGNGLAVYNEQFF.

The rearrangement joins TRBV4-2 to TRBJ1-5; D is undetermined. Trimming removed 6 bases at V and 3 bases at J, with 18 bases between. This CDR3 has 16 amino acids. Germline V gene data show CDR1 as LGHNA and CDR2 as YNFKEQ. CDR3 sequence: CASRQTRRGNNQPQHF. Written as DNA, the CDR3 is TGTGCCAGCAGACAAACAAGGCGGGGAAACAATCAGCCCCAGCATTTT.

The chain couples TRBV19 to TRBJ2-7; D ambiguous. Trimming removed 2 bases at V and 4 bases at J, with 9 bases between. There are 13 residues in the CDR3. From germline, CDR1 is LNHDA and CDR2 SQIVND (reference sequence). The CDR3 sequence: CASSITSRYEQYF. CDR3 sequence (DNA): TGTGCCAGTAGTATAACCTCCAGGTACGAGCAGTACTTC.

The V gene is TRBV5-4, the J gene TRBJ1-6, with 8 bases matching TRBD1. The CDR3 has 15 residues. Germline CDR1 SGHNT, CDR2 YYREEE (reference sequence). Trimming at V came to 0 bases and at J to 7 bases, leaving 3 bases not matched to a gene. The CDR3 nucleotides read TGTGCCAGCAGCTTGGACAGGGGGTCCAATTCACCCCTCCACTTT. Residues: CASSLDRGSNSPLHF.